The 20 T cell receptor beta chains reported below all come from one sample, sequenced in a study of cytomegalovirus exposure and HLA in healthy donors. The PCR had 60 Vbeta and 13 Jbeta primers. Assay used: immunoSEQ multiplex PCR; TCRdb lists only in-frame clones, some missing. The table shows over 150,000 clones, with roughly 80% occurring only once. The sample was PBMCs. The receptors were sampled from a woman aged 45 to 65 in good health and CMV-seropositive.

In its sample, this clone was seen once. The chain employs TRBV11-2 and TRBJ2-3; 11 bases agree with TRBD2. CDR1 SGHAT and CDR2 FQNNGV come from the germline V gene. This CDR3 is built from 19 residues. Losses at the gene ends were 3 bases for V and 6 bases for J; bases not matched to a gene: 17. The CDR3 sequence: CASSFRWPSGGTWEDTQYF. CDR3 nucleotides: TGTGCCAGCAGCTTTAGATGGCCTAGCGGGGGGACCTGGGAGGATACGCAGTATTTT.

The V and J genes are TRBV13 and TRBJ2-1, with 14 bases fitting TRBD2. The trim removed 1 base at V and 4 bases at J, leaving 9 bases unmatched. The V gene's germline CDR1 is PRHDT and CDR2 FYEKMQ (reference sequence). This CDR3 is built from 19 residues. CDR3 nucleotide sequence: TGTGCCAGCAGCTTAGATGGGACTAGCGGGGGTCACCGGTACAATGAGCAGTTCTTC. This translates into CASSLDGTSGGHRYNEQFF.

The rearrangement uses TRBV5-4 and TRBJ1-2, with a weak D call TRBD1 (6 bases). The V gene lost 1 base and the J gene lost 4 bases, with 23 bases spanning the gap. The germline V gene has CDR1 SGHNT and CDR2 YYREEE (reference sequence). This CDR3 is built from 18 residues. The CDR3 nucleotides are TGTGCCAGCAGCTTGTCCCCGACGGGACAATCTCGGGCCTATGGCTACACCTTC. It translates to CASSLSPTGQSRAYGYTF.

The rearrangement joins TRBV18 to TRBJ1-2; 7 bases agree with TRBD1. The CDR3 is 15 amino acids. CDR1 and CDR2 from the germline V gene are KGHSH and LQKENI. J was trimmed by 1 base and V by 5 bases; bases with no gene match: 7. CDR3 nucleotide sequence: TGTGCCAGCTCAGCAGAACAGGGGATTAACTATGGCTACACCTTC. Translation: CASSAEQGINYGYTF.

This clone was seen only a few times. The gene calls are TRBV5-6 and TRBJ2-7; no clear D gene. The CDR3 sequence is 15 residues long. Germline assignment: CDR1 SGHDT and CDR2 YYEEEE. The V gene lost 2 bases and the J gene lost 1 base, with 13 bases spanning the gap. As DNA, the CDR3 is TGTGCCAGCAGCTTAGGCGCCAGGCCGTCCTACGAGCAGTACTTC. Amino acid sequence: CASSLGARPSYEQYF.

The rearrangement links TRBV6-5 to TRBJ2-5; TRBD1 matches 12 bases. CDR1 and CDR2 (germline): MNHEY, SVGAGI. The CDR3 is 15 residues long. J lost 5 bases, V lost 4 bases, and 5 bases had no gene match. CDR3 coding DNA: TGTGCCAGCAGTTTGGGGACAGGGGGCAGGGAGACCCAGTACTTC. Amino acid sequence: CASSLGTGGRETQYF.

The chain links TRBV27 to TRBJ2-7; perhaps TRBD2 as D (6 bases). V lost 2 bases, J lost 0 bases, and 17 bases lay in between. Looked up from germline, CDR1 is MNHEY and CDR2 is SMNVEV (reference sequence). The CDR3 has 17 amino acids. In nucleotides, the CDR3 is TGTGCCAGCAGTTTAAAAGGGGACTTGCGGGGCTCCTACGAGCAGTACTTC. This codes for CASSLKGDLRGSYEQYF.

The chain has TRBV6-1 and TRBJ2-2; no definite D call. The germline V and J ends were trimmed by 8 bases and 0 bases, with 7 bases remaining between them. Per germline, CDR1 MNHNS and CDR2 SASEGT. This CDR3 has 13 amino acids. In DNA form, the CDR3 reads TGTGCCAGCGCCGAGGCGAACACCGGGGAGCTGTTTTTT. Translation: CASAEANTGELFF.

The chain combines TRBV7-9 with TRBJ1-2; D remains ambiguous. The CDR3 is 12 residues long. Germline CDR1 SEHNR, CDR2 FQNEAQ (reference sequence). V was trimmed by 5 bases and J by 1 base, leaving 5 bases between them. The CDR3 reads CASSGSNYGYTF. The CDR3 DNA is TGTGCCAGCAGCGGCAGTAACTATGGCTACACCTTC.

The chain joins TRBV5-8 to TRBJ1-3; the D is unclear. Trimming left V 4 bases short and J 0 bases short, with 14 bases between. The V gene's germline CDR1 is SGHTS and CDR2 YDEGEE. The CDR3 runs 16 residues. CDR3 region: CASSRSGSRSGNTIYF. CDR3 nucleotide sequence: TGTGCCAGCAGCCGGTCGGGGTCCCGCTCTGGAAACACCATATATTTT.

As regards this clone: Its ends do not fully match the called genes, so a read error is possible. The CDR3 sequence: CASSPGGLWNNEQFF. The CDR3 bases are TGTGCTAGCAGCCCGGGGGGACTATGGAACAATGAGCAGTTCTTC. This chain uses TRBV7-7 with TRBJ2-1; 7 bases fit TRBD2. The CDR3 covers 15 residues. Per germline, CDR1 SSHAT and CDR2 FNYEAQ (reference sequence).

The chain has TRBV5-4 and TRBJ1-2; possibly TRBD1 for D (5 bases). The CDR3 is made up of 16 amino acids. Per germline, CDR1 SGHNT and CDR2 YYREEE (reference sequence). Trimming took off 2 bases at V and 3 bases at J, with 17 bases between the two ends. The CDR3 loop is CASSLGEWSFHYGYTF. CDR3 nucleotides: TGTGCCAGCAGCTTAGGGGAATGGAGTTTTCACTATGGCTACACCTTC.

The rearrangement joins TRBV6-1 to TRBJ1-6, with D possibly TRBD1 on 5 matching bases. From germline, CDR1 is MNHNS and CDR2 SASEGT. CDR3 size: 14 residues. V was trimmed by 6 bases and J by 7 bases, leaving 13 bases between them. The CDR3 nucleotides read TGTGCCAGCAGGAGCGACAGATCCAATTCACCCCTCCACTTT. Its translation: CASRSDRSNSPLHF.

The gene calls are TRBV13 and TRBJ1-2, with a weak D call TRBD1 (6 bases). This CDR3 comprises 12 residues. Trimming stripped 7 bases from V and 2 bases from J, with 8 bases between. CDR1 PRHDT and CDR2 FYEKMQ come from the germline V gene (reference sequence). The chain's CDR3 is CASKGQNYGYTF. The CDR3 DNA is TGTGCCAGCAAAGGACAGAACTATGGCTACACCTTC.

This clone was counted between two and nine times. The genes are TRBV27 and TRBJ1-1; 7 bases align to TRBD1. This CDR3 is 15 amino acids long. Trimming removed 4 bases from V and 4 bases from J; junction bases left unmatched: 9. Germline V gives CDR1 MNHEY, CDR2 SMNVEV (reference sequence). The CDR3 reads CASSSRDRAVTEAFF. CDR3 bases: TGTGCCAGCAGTTCCCGTGACAGGGCGGTCACTGAAGCTTTCTTT.

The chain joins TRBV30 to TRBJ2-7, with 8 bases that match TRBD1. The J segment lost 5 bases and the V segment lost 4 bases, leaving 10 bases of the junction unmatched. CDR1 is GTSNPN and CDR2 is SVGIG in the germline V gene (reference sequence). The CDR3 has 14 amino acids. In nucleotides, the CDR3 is TGTGCCTGGACTCCAGACAGGGGAGTACACGAGCAGTACTTC. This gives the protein CAWTPDRGVHEQYF.

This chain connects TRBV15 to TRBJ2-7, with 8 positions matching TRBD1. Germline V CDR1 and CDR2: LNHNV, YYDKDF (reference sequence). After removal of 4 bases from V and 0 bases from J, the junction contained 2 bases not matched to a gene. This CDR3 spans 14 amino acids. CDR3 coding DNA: TGTGCCACCAGCAAACAGGGGGGCTCCTACGAGCAGTACTTC. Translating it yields CATSKQGGSYEQYF.

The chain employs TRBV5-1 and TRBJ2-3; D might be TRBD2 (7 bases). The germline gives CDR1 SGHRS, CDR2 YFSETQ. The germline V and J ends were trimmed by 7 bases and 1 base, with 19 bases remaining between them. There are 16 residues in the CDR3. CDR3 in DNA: TGCGCCAGCCGCCCCGGGGGAGGGGGTGGCACAGATACGCAGTATTTT. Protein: CASRPGGGGGTDTQYF.

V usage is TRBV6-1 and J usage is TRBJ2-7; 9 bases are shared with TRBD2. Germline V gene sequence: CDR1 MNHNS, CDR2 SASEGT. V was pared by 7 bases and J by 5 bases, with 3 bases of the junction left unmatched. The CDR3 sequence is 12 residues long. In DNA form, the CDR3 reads TGTGCCAGCAAGCGGGGGGAGAACGAGCAGTACTTC. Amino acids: CASKRGENEQYF.

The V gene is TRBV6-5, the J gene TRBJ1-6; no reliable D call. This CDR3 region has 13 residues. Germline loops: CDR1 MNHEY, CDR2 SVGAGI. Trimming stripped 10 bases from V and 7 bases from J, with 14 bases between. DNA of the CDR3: TGTGCCACACGGTCGACTTCCAATTCACCCCTCCACTTT. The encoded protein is CATRSTSNSPLHF.